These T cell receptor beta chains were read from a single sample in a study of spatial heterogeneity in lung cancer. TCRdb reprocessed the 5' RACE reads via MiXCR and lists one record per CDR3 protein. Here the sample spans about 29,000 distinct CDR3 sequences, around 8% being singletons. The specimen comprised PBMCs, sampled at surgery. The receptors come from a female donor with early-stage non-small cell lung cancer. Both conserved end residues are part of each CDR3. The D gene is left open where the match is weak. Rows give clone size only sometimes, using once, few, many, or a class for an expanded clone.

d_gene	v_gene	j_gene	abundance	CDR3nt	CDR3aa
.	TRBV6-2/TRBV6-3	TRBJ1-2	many	TGTGCCAGCAGTTACGACAGCATCTATGGCTACACCTTC	CASSYDSIYGYTF
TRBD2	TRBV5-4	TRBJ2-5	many	TGTGCCAGCAGCTTTCTGGGGGGGACCCAAGAGACCCAGTACTTC	CASSFLGGTQETQYF
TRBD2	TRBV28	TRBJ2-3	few	TGTGCCAGCAGTCCTCAGGGACTAGCGGGGGGAGATACGCAGTATTTT	CASSPQGLAGGDTQYF
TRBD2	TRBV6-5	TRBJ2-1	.	TGTGCCAGCAAGAGCGGGAGTATGAATGAGCAGTTCTTC	CASKSGSMNEQFF
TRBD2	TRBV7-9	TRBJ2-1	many	TGTGCCAGCAGCTCCCCCCGCGGGACTAGCAAGTCCTTCGACTCCTACAATGAGCAGTTCTTC	CASSSPRGTSKSFDSYNEQFF
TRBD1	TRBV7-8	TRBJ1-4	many	TGTGCCAGCAGCCGGACAGGGGGCGAAAAACTGTTTTTT	CASSRTGGEKLFF
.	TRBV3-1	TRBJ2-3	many	TGTGCCACCTCGCGGCGGGGCCCAGATACGCAGTATTTT	CATSRRGPDTQYF
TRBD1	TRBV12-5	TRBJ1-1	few	TGTGCTAGTGGTTGGGCCGGGACAGGAGAGAACACTGAAGCTTTCTTT	CASGWAGTGENTEAFF
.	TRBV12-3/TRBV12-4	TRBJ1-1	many	TGTGCCAGCAGTTTTAGGCCAACAGGTGAAGCTTTCTTT	CASSFRPTGEAFF
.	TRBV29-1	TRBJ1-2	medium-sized	TGCAGCGTTTTTGACAGGCTAATAGGCTACACCTTC	CSVFDRLIGYTF
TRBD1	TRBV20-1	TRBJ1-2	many	TGCAGTGCGCAAGGGGGCTCCCCTAACTATGGCTACACCTTC	CSAQGGSPNYGYTF
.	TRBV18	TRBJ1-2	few	TGTGCCAGCTCACCCCAGGGAGCTAACTATGGCTACACCTTC	CASSPQGANYGYTF
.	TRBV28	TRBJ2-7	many	TGTGCCAGCACGTACGAGCTAGGGTCCTACGAGCAGTACTTC	CASTYELGSYEQYF
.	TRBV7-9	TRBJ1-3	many	TGTGCCAGCAGCCAAACAGGGAGGAATGGAAACACCATATATTTT	CASSQTGRNGNTIYF
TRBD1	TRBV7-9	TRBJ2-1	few	TGTGCCAGCAGCCTACCGGACAGGACCTACAATGAGCAGTTCTTC	CASSLPDRTYNEQFF
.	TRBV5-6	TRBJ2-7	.	TGTGCCAGCAGCTTGTGGACCTACGAGCAGTACTTC	CASSLWTYEQYF
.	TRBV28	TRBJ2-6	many	TGTGCCAGCAGTTTGGACAGCTCTGGGGCCAACGTCCTGACTTTC	CASSLDSSGANVLTF
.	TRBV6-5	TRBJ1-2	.	TGTGCCAGCAGTTCCCCCCAGGGGTTTGGCTACACCTTC	CASSSPQGFGYTF
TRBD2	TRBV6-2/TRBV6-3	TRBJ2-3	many	TGTGCCAGCAGTTACGCTACTAGCGGAGAGGGGGCAGATACGCAGTATTTT	CASSYATSGEGADTQYF
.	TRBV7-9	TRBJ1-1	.	TGTGCCAGCAACTCTTTCGGCGGGAACACTGAAGCTTTCTTT	CASNSFGGNTEAFF
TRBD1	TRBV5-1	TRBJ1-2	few	TGCGCCAGCAGCTTCGGGGACAGCCCTAACTATGGCTACACCTTC	CASSFGDSPNYGYTF
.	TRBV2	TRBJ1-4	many	TGTGCCAGCAGTGAAGCGCGGGGCGCTAATGAAAAACTGTTTTTT	CASSEARGANEKLFF
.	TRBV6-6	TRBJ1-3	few	TGTGCCAGCAGTTATGGGGTGGGGGCCATGGGAAACACCATATATTTT	CASSYGVGAMGNTIYF
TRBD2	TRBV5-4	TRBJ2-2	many	TGTGCCAGCAGCTCCCCCGCGGGACTAGCGGGAAGGACCGGGGAGCTGTTTTTT	CASSSPAGLAGRTGELFF
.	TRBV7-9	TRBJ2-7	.	TGTGCCAGCAGCCCGAGCTCCTACGAGCAGTACTTC	CASSPSSYEQYF
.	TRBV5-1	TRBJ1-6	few	TGCGCCAGCAGCTTAACAGGGACCAATTCACCCCTCCACTTT	CASSLTGTNSPLHF
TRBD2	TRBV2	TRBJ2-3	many	TGTGCCAGCAGTGCTCGAGTAGCGGGGCACACAGATACGCAGTATTTT	CASSARVAGHTDTQYF
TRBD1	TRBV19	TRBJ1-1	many	TGTGCCAGTAGTAGGACAGGGGCCACTGAAGCTTTCTTT	CASSRTGATEAFF
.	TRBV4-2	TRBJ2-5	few	TGTGCCAGCAGCCAAGGGGTTTTTGAGACCCAGTACTTC	CASSQGVFETQYF
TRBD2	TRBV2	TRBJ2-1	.	TGTGCCAGCAGTGAAAAGGTGGCGGGAGGGCCTGAGCAGTTCTTC	CASSEKVAGGPEQFF
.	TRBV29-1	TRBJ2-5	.	TGCAGCGTTGGGGCAGGGCAAGAGACCCAGTACTTC	CSVGAGQETQYF